This TCR beta chain originates from a study of blood T cell repertoires in COVID-19. Study-level background: The study drew acute and convalescent COVID-19 samples from the United States, Italy and Spain. T cells, B-cell-depleted T cells, or PBMCs supplied cDNA or gDNA.

CDR3 length equals 15 residues. Germline CDR1 LNHDA, CDR2 SQIVND (reference sequence). Trimming removed 3 bases from V and 7 bases from J; junction bases left unmatched: 7. Original data processing: Estimation of nucleated cell counts relied on the amplification of reference gene primers. Produced via immunoSEQ multiplex PCR; TCRdb's table is partial and in-frame only. V and J calls and clone size are given by that table; D and trimming were obtained from the DNA. The sample records 95,000 to 110,000 clones, about nine tenths being singletons. This clone is a singleton in its sample. This clonotype was sampled from an elderly woman in a cohort sampled during active COVID-19. This chain joins TRBV19 and TRBJ1-5; 9 nucleotides line up with TRBD1. The sequenced material came from peripheral blood. The CDR3 sequence is CASSIEGQGVQPQHF. CDR3 nucleotide sequence: TGTGCCAGTAGTATTGAGGGACAGGGCGTCCAGCCCCAGCATTTT. Full variable domain (missing parts from reference TRBV19 and TRBJ1-5): DGGITQSPKYLFRKEGQNVTLSCEQNLNHDAMYWYRQDPGQGLRLIYYSQIVNDFQKGDIAEGYSVSREKKESFPLTVTSAQKNPTAFYLCASSIEGQGVQPQHFGDGTRLSIL.